Following are 32 T cell receptor beta chains from one sample sequenced in a study of early T cells in non-severe SARS-CoV-2 infection. Via MiXCR, TCRdb re-called the 5' RACE reads, giving one row per CDR3 protein. The sample shows about 33,000 distinct CDR3 sequences, more than 4.5% of them seen only once. The sequenced sample consisted of whole blood. Receptors originate from an adult who was a healthcare worker with PCR-confirmed SARS-CoV-2 infection or an uninfected control (not recorded which).

This clonotype has ten or more counts. This CDR3 is CSAPPSYNEQFF. CDR3 in DNA: TGCAGTGCCCCTCCCTCCTACAATGAGCAGTTCTTC. The J gene is TRBJ2-1, the V gene TRBV20-1; D not certain. In germline, CDR1 is DFQATT, CDR2 SNEGSKA (reference sequence). The V gene lost 6 bases and the J gene lost 0 bases, with 6 bases spanning the gap. The CDR3 spans 12 residues.

This clonotype showed up many times. This chain joins TRBV7-2 and TRBJ2-7, with 8 bases lining up with TRBD1. The germline V gene has CDR1 SGHTA and CDR2 FQGNSA. CDR3 size: 13 residues. J was trimmed by 3 bases and V by 5 bases; bases with no gene match: 3. The CDR3 here is CASSRGQGYEQYV. The CDR3 DNA follows: TGTGCCAGCAGCCGAGGACAGGGCTACGAGCAGTACGTC.

In its sample, this clonotype was seen a few times. The gene calls are TRBV7-2 and TRBJ2-3; 8 nucleotides line up with TRBD2. The germline gives CDR1 SGHTA, CDR2 FQGNSA. The CDR3 contains 14 residues. With 7 bases clipped from V and 4 bases from J, the junction kept 7 bases outside the gene matches. The chain's CDR3 is CASNKGLAADTQYF. Written as DNA, the CDR3 is TGTGCCAGCAACAAAGGACTAGCCGCAGATACGCAGTATTTT.

This clonotype was observed at least ten times. The V gene is TRBV9, the J gene TRBJ2-3; D remains unclear. V lost 7 bases to trimming and J lost 0 bases, with 6 bases between them. The germline V gene encodes CDR1 SGDLS and CDR2 YYNGEE. The length of the CDR3 is 12 residues. CDR3 sequence (DNA): TGTGCCAGCGAGTTCAGCACAGATACGCAGTATTTT. It codes for CASEFSTDTQYF.

The sample holds a few counts of this clonotype. The chain joins TRBV6-5 to TRBJ1-1; possible D gene TRBD1, 5 bases. This CDR3 region has 15 residues. V was trimmed by 5 bases and J by 4 bases, leaving 17 bases between them. Germline assignment: CDR1 MNHEY and CDR2 SVGAGI. In nucleotides, the CDR3 is TGTGCCAGCAGTCCCGGACATTTAATCGGCACTGAAGCTTTCTTT. Translated, it gives CASSPGHLIGTEAFF.

Concerning this clonotype: Possible read error: a much larger clone is one base away. The V and J genes are TRBV28 and TRBJ2-1, with D perhaps matching TRBD1 (5 bases). The CDR3 sequence is 13 residues long. The V gene's germline CDR1 is MDHEN and CDR2 SYDVKM. Trimming stripped 4 bases from V and 8 bases from J, with 12 bases between. The CDR3 nucleotides are TGTGCCAGCAGTTCTCCCCTCAGGGATGAGCAGTTCTTC. It is translated as CASSSPLRDEQFF. Filled out from reference TRBV28 and TRBJ2-1, the complete variable domain reads DVKVTQSSRYLVKRTGEKVFLECVQDMDHENMFWYRQDPGLGLRLIYFSYDVKMKEKGDIPEGYSVSREKKERFSLILESASTNQTSMYLCASSSPLRDEQFFGPGTRLTVL.

J is TRBJ2-4 and V is TRBV5-1, with a tentative D call TRBD1 (6 bases). Per germline, CDR1 SGHRS and CDR2 YFSETQ. The CDR3 has 14 residues. V lost 4 bases and J lost 8, with 16 bases in between. The CDR3 spells CASSVNRAQDIQYF. DNA of the CDR3: TGCGCCAGCAGCGTAAACAGGGCACAAGACATTCAGTACTTC. Full variable domain (outside the CDR3, taken from reference TRBV5-1 and TRBJ2-4): KAGVTQTPRYLIKTRGQQVTLSCSPISGHRSVSWYQQTPGQGLQFLFEYFSETQRNKGNFPGRFSGRQFSNSRSEMNVSTLELGDSALYLCASSVNRAQDIQYFGAGTRLSVL.

This clonotype was counted at least ten times. The rearrangement joins TRBV6-1 to TRBJ2-7; 9 bases line up with TRBD2. Germline V CDR1 and CDR2: MNHNS, SASEGT. The CDR3 length is 14 residues. V was clipped by 5 bases and J by 3 bases; unmatched bases: 5. The CDR3 nucleotides are TGTGCCAGCAGTTTTGGGACTAGCAGCTACGAGCAGTACGTC. Its translation is CASSFGTSSYEQYV.

This clonotype is medium-sized. V and J are TRBV20-1 and TRBJ1-1; D may be TRBD1 (6 bases). The length of the CDR3 is 11 residues. Trimming removed 4 bases from V and 6 bases from J, with 9 bases in between. Per the germline V gene, CDR1 is DFQATT and CDR2 is SNEGSKA (reference sequence). The CDR3 DNA follows: TGCAGTGCTATCCGACAGGCTGAAGCTTTCTTT. Amino acid sequence: CSAIRQAEAFF.

This chain connects TRBV15 to TRBJ2-1; 7 nucleotides line up with TRBD2. The V gene's germline CDR1 is LNHNV and CDR2 YYDKDF (reference sequence). Losses at the gene ends were 8 bases for V and 10 bases for J; bases not matched to a gene: 14. CDR3 length: 14 amino acids. This CDR3 is CATGEGMGGSEQFF. For the CDR3, the DNA is TGTGCCACCGGCGAAGGGATGGGAGGGAGCGAGCAGTTCTTC.

The table lists this clonotype with many counts. The chain is built from TRBV7-2 and TRBJ2-3; D remains ambiguous. Between the trimmed V and J ends, which lost 3 bases and 0 bases, there was a span of 10 bases. The CDR3 loop spans 15 amino acids. CDR1 and CDR2 from the germline V gene are SGHTA and FQGNSA. The CDR3 coding sequence is TGTGCCAGCAGCTTTTCGTATCAGAGCACAGATACGCAGTATTTT. It yields the protein CASSFSYQSTDTQYF. Based on the CDR3 plus reference TRBV7-2 and TRBJ2-3, the full variable domain is GAGVSQSPSNKVTEKGKDVELRCDPISGHTALYWYRQSLGQGLEFLIYFQGNSAPDKSGLPSDRFSAERTGGSVSTLTIQRTQQEDSAVYLCASSFSYQSTDTQYFGPGTRLTVL.

At least ten counts were recorded for this clonotype. The chain combines TRBV10-2 with TRBJ2-6; D remains unclear. V lost 10 bases to trimming and J lost 1 base, with 8 bases between them. The CDR3 consists of 13 residues. Germline assignment: CDR1 WSHSY and CDR2 SAAADI. The CDR3 nucleotides read TGCGCCACTACGCTTTCTGGGGCCAACGTCCTGACTTTC. Its translation: CATTLSGANVLTF.

There are a few counts of this clonotype. V gene TRBV6-5 combines with J gene TRBJ2-7; no definite D call. Looked up from germline, CDR1 is MNHEY and CDR2 is SVGAGI. The V end was cut by 2 bases, the J end by 5 bases, with 4 bases between. The CDR3 sequence is 11 residues long. CDR3 sequence: CASSYGDEQYF. The CDR3 bases are TGTGCCAGCAGTTACGGGGACGAGCAGTACTTC.

This clonotype has at least ten counts. The chain links TRBV29-1 to TRBJ2-1; 7 bases agree with TRBD2. CDR3 length: 16 residues. Germline V CDR1 and CDR2: SQVTM, ANQGSEA. Trimming cost V 4 bases and J 0 bases; bases outside gene matches: 9. CDR3 region: CSVGGSGLSSYNEQFF. For the CDR3, the DNA is TGCAGCGTTGGGGGTAGCGGGCTGAGCTCCTACAATGAGCAGTTCTTC.

This clonotype was counted at least ten times. The chain carries TRBV4-3 and TRBJ2-7; D may be TRBD1 (5 bases). The germline V gene has CDR1 LGHNA and CDR2 YSLEER. The CDR3 is 15 amino acids. Trimming took off 4 bases at V and 3 bases at J, with 16 bases between the two ends. CDR3 protein: CASSLVSWGLYEQYV. As DNA, the CDR3 is TGCGCCAGCAGCCTCGTTTCGTGGGGCCTCTACGAGCAGTACGTC.

CDR3 in DNA: TGTGCCAGCACCGACACATACGAGCAGTACTTC. Its protein is CASTDTYEQYF. The V and J genes are TRBV6-1 and TRBJ2-7; no clear D gene. CDR1 and CDR2 (germline): MNHNS, SASEGT. This CDR3 comprises 11 residues. Trimming removed 7 bases from V and 4 bases from J, with 8 bases in between.

This clonotype has at least ten counts. The chain is built from TRBV20-1 and TRBJ2-3, with 10 bases that match TRBD2. Losses at the gene ends were 0 bases for V and 2 bases for J; bases not matched to a gene: 5. This CDR3 is built from 16 residues. Germline values: CDR1 DFQATT, CDR2 SNEGSKA (reference sequence). In DNA form, the CDR3 reads TGCAGTGCTAGAGATCCTCTAGCGGGGGCCACAGATACGCAGTATTTT. Residues: CSARDPLAGATDTQYF.

A few counts support this clonotype. V usage is TRBV20-1 and J usage is TRBJ2-3; 9 positions agree with TRBD2. This CDR3 region has 15 residues. Germline values: CDR1 DFQATT, CDR2 SNEGSKA (reference sequence). V lost 0 bases to trimming and J lost 3 bases; unmatched junction nucleotides: 4. CDR3: CSARDSGSGTDTQYF. The CDR3 region has the DNA TGCAGTGCTAGAGATAGCGGGAGTGGTACAGATACGCAGTATTTT.

The chain employs TRBV5-1 and TRBJ2-4, with TRBD1 as a possible D gene (5 bases). From germline, CDR1 is SGHRS and CDR2 YFSETQ. The CDR3 covers 15 residues. V gave up 0 bases and J gave up 7 bases, with 14 bases separating them. For the CDR3, the DNA is TGCGCCAGCAGCTTGGCCCCGAAGGGGATCAACATTCAGTACTTC. Amino acids: CASSLAPKGINIQYF. The full variable domain, completed using reference TRBV5-1 and TRBJ2-4, is KAGVTQTPRYLIKTRGQQVTLSCSPISGHRSVSWYQQTPGQGLQFLFEYFSETQRNKGNFPGRFSGRQFSNSRSEMNVSTLELGDSALYLCASSLAPKGINIQYFGAGTRLSVL.

The V gene is TRBV6-2 or TRBV6-3, the J gene TRBJ2-7; D is ambiguous. The CDR3 loop spans 15 amino acids. V lost 2 bases, J lost 0 bases, and 11 bases lay in between. Germline-derived CDR1 and CDR2 are MNHEY and SVGEGT. Here the CDR3 DNA reads TGTGCCAGCAGTTACATGACCGCGAGCTCCTACGAGCAGTACTTC. Its translation: CASSYMTASSYEQYF.

This clonotype occurred many times. The V call is TRBV4-1, the J call TRBJ2-3, with D tentatively TRBD2 (5 bases). CDR3 length: 14 residues. V dropped 0 bases and J dropped 5 bases, with 9 bases sitting between them. CDR1 is MGHRA, CDR2 YSYEKL, per germline. DNA of the CDR3: TGCGCCAGCAGCCAAGAATCAGCGGAAGATACGCAGTATTTT. Amino acids: CASSQESAEDTQYF.

This clonotype was observed at least ten times. The chain links TRBV11-3 to TRBJ2-1; D gene ambiguous. The CDR3 has 17 amino acids. Per the germline V gene, CDR1 is SGHNT and CDR2 is YENEEA. V lost 1 base and J lost 0, with 13 bases in between. DNA of the CDR3: TGTGCCAGCAGCTTAGGCGTGGGTTGGGGCTCCTACAATGAGCAGTTCTTC. It codes for CASSLGVGWGSYNEQFF. The full variable domain, in which reference TRBV11-3 and TRBJ2-1 provide the parts outside the CDR3, is EAGVVQSPRYKIIEKKQPVAFWCNPISGHNTLYWYLQNLGQGPELLIRYENEEAVDDSQLPKDRFSAERLKGVDSTLKIQPAELGDSAVYLCASSLGVGWGSYNEQFFGPGTRLTVL.

In this sample, this clonotype turned up many times. The chain links TRBV5-6 to TRBJ2-3; TRBD2 agrees at 7 bases. In germline, CDR1 is SGHDT, CDR2 YYEEEE. Germline trimming cut 2 bases from V and 6 bases from J; bases unmatched to any gene: 9. This CDR3 contains 15 residues. This CDR3 reads CASSLPGLLRDTQYF. The CDR3 nucleotides are TGTGCCAGCAGCTTACCGGGACTACTAAGGGATACGCAGTATTTT.

Many counts were recorded for this clonotype. The chain recombines TRBV12-3 or TRBV12-4 with TRBJ2-1; no reliable D call. This CDR3 has 11 amino acids. V dropped 7 bases and J dropped 7 bases, with 8 bases sitting between them. The CDR3 DNA follows: TGTGCCAGCACCGGGTTTAATGAGCAGTTCTTC. It is translated as CASTGFNEQFF.

The chain is built from TRBV4-1 and TRBJ2-1; unclear D gene. This CDR3 comprises 15 residues. V dropped 0 bases and J dropped 4 bases, with 10 bases sitting between them. The germline V gene encodes CDR1 MGHRA and CDR2 YSYEKL. CDR3 coding DNA: TGCGCCAGCAGCCAAGAGGATCACCGGTACAATGAGCAGTTCTTC. As protein: CASSQEDHRYNEQFF.

This clonotype was seen repeatedly, ten times or more. The V and J genes are TRBV12-3 or TRBV12-4 and TRBJ1-6; D possibly corresponds to TRBD1 (6 bases). With 1 base removed from V and 10 bases from J, the gap between germline ends came to 8 bases. CDR3 size: 13 residues. The CDR3 sequence is CASSLDRVSPLHF. The CDR3 bases are TGTGCCAGCAGTTTAGACAGGGTATCACCCCTCCACTTT.

This clonotype was seen ten or more times. The chain joins TRBV9 to TRBJ2-2; no clear D gene. The germline V gene encodes CDR1 SGDLS and CDR2 YYNGEE. CDR3 length: 13 amino acids. The V end was cut by 0 bases, the J end by 8 bases, with 8 bases between. The CDR3 loop is CASSVEYSGELFF. The CDR3 DNA reads TGTGCCAGCAGCGTAGAGTATAGTGGGGAGCTGTTTTTT.

The rearrangement links TRBV20-1 to TRBJ2-3; a possible D gene is TRBD2 (5 bases). The V end was cut by 3 bases, the J end by 4 bases, with 29 bases between. This CDR3 has 19 residues. Germline assignment: CDR1 DFQATT and CDR2 SNEGSKA (reference sequence). The DNA of the CDR3 is TGCAGTGCTAGCCGGCAAGAGGAAAGCAGGACTGGGCGTCCAGATACGCAGTATTTT. This codes for CSASRQEESRTGRPDTQYF.

There are a few counts of this clonotype. The gene calls are TRBV14 and TRBJ2-1; possible D gene TRBD2, 5 bases. Trimming pared 0 bases from V and 3 bases from J, leaving 9 bases between. This CDR3 has 15 residues. CDR1 is SGHDN and CDR2 is FVKESK in the germline V gene. The CDR3 region is CASSQERRIYNEQFF. The CDR3 DNA follows: TGTGCCAGCAGCCAAGAGCGGAGGATCTACAATGAGCAGTTCTTC.

A word on this clonotype: This clone may be a read error of a much larger clone one base away. The chain links TRBV7-2 to TRBJ2-7, with 9 positions matching TRBD2. Germline values: CDR1 SGHTA, CDR2 FQGNSA. The CDR3 contains 14 residues. CDR3 coding DNA: TGTGCCAGCAGCTTAGGACTAGCGGACTACGAGAAGTACGTC. As protein: CASSLGLADYEKYV.

This clonotype has at least ten counts. The chain carries TRBV24-1 and TRBJ2-7; a possible D gene is TRBD2 (5 bases). From germline, CDR1 is KGHDR and CDR2 SFDVKD. V was clipped by 3 bases and J by 5 bases, with 7 bases between them. CDR3 size: 12 residues. CDR3 sequence reads: CATSDGSDEQYF. In DNA form, the CDR3 reads TGTGCCACCAGTGATGGGAGCGACGAGCAGTACTTC.

The chain links TRBV6-6 to TRBJ1-6; a possible D gene is TRBD1 (5 bases). The ends were cut back, 2 bases at V and 7 bases at J, with 9 bases in the middle. The CDR3 has 14 residues. Germline CDR1 is MNHNY and CDR2 is SVGAGI (reference sequence). For the CDR3, the DNA is TGTGCCAGCAGTTACGGGGGAAAGAATTCACCCCTCCACTTT. This encodes CASSYGGKNSPLHF.